These T cell receptor beta chains were read from a single sample in a study of blood T cell repertoires in COVID-19. Some clones are missing from TCRdb's copy, which holds only in-frame ones; the method was immunoSEQ multiplex PCR. The sample lists roughly 200,000 clones; 88% were seen once. Sequencing was carried out using PBMCs or T cells enriched from blood (not recorded which). All receptors come from a woman aged 25 to 39 who had recovered from COVID-19. Both conserved end residues are part of each CDR3. Fields, in order: J gene, V gene, CDR3 protein.

TRBJ2-5,TRBV18,CASSLVDSQETQYF
TRBJ1-2,TRBV11-2,CASSPLRTPYGYTF
TRBJ1-1,TRBV19,CASHSPPNTEAFF
TRBJ1-4,TRBV3-1/TRBV3-2,CASSLSDKLFF
TRBJ2-5,TRBV14,CASSQLPRTTIQETQYF
TRBJ2-1,TRBV11-2,CASSQRNEQFF
TRBJ1-4,TRBV27,CASRGLGVEDEKLFF
TRBJ2-7,TRBV5-1,CASKASGGFDEQYF
TRBJ1-5,TRBV10-3,CAISDVLRNQPQHF
TRBJ1-6,TRBV12-3/TRBV12-4,CASTPSIGSPLHF
TRBJ1-1,TRBV4-3,CASSQDLPGHLFPVNTEAFF
TRBJ1-6,TRBV7-2,CASSLVGGAESGSPLHF
TRBJ1-1,TRBV19,CASRDRGGTEAFF
TRBJ1-5,TRBV4-3,CASSQDLRGRQGYQPQHF
TRBJ2-7,TRBV6-2/TRBV6-3,CASSAGQWGEQYF
TRBJ1-1,TRBV5-5,CASSLTGGDEAFF
TRBJ1-5,TRBV5-1,CASSTTGGQPQHF
TRBJ2-1,TRBV7-8,CASSPAGGLSYNEQFF
TRBJ1-1,TRBV12-3/TRBV12-4,CASTLGQIEAFF
TRBJ2-3,TRBV5-1,CASSLVLYTDTQYF
TRBJ2-5,TRBV6-5,CASSYSRAQETQYF
TRBJ2-1,TRBV5-1,CASAYHLAGSNEQFF
TRBJ2-1,TRBV5-8,CASSLGQGSYNEQFF